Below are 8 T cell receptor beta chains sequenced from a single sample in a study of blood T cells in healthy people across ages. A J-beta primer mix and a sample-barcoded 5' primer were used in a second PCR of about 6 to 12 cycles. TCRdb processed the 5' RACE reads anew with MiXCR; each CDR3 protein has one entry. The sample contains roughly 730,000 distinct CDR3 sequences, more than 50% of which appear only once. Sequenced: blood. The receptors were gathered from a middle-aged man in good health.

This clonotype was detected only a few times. The CDR3 is CASNNGAGPSTDTQYF. For the CDR3, the DNA is TGTGCCAGCAACAACGGCGCGGGGCCAAGCACAGATACGCAGTATTTT. The chain recombines TRBV3-1 with TRBJ2-3; perhaps TRBD2 as D (6 bases). Germline assignment: CDR1 LGHDT and CDR2 YNNKEL (reference sequence). There are 16 residues in the CDR3. The V end lost 7 bases, the J end lost 0 bases, and 17 bases lay between the germline ends.

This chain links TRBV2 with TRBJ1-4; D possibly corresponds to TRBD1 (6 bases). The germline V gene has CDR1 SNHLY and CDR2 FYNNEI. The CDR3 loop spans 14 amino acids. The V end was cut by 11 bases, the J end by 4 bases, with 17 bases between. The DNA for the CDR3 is TGTGCCGGAAAAAGGACAGTTAATAATGAAAAACTGTTTTTT. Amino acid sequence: CAGKRTVNNEKLFF.

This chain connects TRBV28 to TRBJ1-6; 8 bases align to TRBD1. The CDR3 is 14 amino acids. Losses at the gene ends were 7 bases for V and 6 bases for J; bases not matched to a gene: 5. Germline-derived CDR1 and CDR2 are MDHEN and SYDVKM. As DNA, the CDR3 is TGTGCCAGCACTCAGGGGGCGCCTAATTCACCCCTCCACTTT. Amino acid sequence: CASTQGAPNSPLHF.

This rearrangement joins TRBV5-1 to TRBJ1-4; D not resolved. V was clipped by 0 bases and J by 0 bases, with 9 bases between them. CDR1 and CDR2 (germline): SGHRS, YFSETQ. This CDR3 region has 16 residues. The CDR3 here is CASSLDTMTTNEKLFF. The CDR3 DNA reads TGCGCCAGCAGCTTGGATACGATGACAACTAATGAAAAACTGTTTTTT.

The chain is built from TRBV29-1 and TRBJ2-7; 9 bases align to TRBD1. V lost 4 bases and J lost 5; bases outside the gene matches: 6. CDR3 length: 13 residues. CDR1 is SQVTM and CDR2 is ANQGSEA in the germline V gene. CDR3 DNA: TGCAGCGTTGGACAGGGGGACAGGAACGAGCAGTACTTC. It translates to CSVGQGDRNEQYF.

CDR3 DNA sequence: TGTGCCAGCAGCTTAGGTGGGCAGGCAGATGCCGGGGAGCTGTTTTTT. This codes for CASSLGGQADAGELFF. The chain is built from TRBV7-2 and TRBJ2-2; D is uncertain. Looked up from germline, CDR1 is SGHTA and CDR2 is FQGNSA. V lost 1 base and J 6 bases, leaving 15 bases between the germline ends. CDR3 size: 16 residues.

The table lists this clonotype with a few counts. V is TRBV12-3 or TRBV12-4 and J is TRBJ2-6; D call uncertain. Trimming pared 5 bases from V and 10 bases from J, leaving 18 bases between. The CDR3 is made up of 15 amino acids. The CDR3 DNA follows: TGTGCCAGCAGTCCGGACGTCAGGCCCATAAACGTCCTGACTTTC. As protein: CASSPDVRPINVLTF.

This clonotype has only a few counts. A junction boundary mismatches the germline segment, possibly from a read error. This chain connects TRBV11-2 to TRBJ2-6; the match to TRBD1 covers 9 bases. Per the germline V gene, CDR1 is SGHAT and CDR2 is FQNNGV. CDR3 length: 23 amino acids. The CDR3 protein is CASNPRAYRGLDTYNSGANALTF. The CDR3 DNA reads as TGTGCCAGCAACCCGCGAGCATACAGGGGGCTTGATACTTATAACTCTGGGGCCAACGCCCTGACTTTC.